These T cell receptor beta chains were read from a single sample in a study of shared clonotypes between healthy human individuals. Produced via immunoSEQ multiplex PCR; TCRdb's table is partial and in-frame only. This sample has roughly 650,000 clones, with 95% to 96% found just once. What was sequenced was naive CD8+ T cells sorted from blood. The receptor set was obtained from a woman aged 30 to 39 in good health. CDR3s include the opening cysteine and the closing phenylalanine or tryptophan. The order of the fields is clone size, V gene, J gene, D gene, CDR3 DNA, CDR3 protein. The D gene is left open where the match is weak. Rows give clone size only sometimes, using once, few, many, or a class for an expanded clone.

abundance: -; v_gene: TRBV7-9; j_gene: TRBJ2-1; d_gene: TRBD2; CDR3nt: TGTGCCAGCAGCTATATAGGGACTAGCGGATACAATGAGCAGTTCTTC; CDR3aa: CASSYIGTSGYNEQFF
abundance: -; v_gene: TRBV10-3; j_gene: TRBJ2-7; d_gene: TRBD2; CDR3nt: TGTGCCATCAGCGGACTCCTAGCGGGCACGACCTACGAGCAGTACTTC; CDR3aa: CAISGLLAGTTYEQYF
abundance: -; v_gene: TRBV2; j_gene: TRBJ2-7; d_gene: -; CDR3nt: TGTGCCAGCAGTGAGGTAGTCAGGACCCACGAGCAGTACTTC; CDR3aa: CASSEVVRTHEQYF
abundance: -; v_gene: TRBV6-6; j_gene: TRBJ1-3; d_gene: -; CDR3nt: TGTGCCAGCAGTTCCACAGGGACTGGGAACACCATATATTTT; CDR3aa: CASSSTGTGNTIYF
abundance: few; v_gene: TRBV7-9; j_gene: TRBJ1-1; d_gene: -; CDR3nt: TGTGCCAGCAGCCTTTCGGGGCATGAAGCTTTCTTT; CDR3aa: CASSLSGHEAFF
abundance: -; v_gene: TRBV19; j_gene: TRBJ1-1; d_gene: -; CDR3nt: TGTGCCAGTAGTATTGGGCTGGGCACTGAAGCTTTCTTT; CDR3aa: CASSIGLGTEAFF
abundance: -; v_gene: TRBV10-3; j_gene: TRBJ2-7; d_gene: TRBD1; CDR3nt: TGTGCCACCGGACAGGGGGAGTACGAGCAGTACTTC; CDR3aa: CATGQGEYEQYF
abundance: few; v_gene: TRBV7-9; j_gene: TRBJ2-7; d_gene: -; CDR3nt: TGTGCCAGCAGCGCGGGACAGACCTACGAGCAGTACTTC; CDR3aa: CASSAGQTYEQYF
abundance: -; v_gene: TRBV28; j_gene: TRBJ2-1; d_gene: -; CDR3nt: TGTGCCAGCAGTTTTTACAATGAGCAGTTCTTC; CDR3aa: CASSFYNEQFF
abundance: -; v_gene: TRBV2; j_gene: TRBJ2-1; d_gene: TRBD2; CDR3nt: TGTGCCAGCAGTGACGATAGCGGGAGGGCCTACAATGAGCAGTTCTTC; CDR3aa: CASSDDSGRAYNEQFF
abundance: -; v_gene: TRBV19; j_gene: TRBJ2-7; d_gene: -; CDR3nt: TGTGCCAGTAGTTTCACCGGGCCAAGCTACGAGCAGTACTTC; CDR3aa: CASSFTGPSYEQYF
abundance: -; v_gene: TRBV11-1; j_gene: TRBJ2-1; d_gene: TRBD2; CDR3nt: TGTGCCAGCAGCTTACGTTTTGGGACTAGCGGATACAATGAGCAGTTCTTC; CDR3aa: CASSLRFGTSGYNEQFF
abundance: -; v_gene: TRBV6-5; j_gene: TRBJ2-1; d_gene: TRBD1; CDR3nt: TGTGCCAGCAGCTCCGGGACAGGAACCTACAATGAGCAGTTCTTC; CDR3aa: CASSSGTGTYNEQFF
abundance: -; v_gene: TRBV14; j_gene: TRBJ2-5; d_gene: TRBD1; CDR3nt: TGTGCCAGCAGCCATGACAGGGTACGGAGCCAAGAGACCCAGTACTTC; CDR3aa: CASSHDRVRSQETQYF
abundance: -; v_gene: TRBV2; j_gene: TRBJ2-1; d_gene: -; CDR3nt: TGTGCCAGCAGACCTGTGGGGGCCGGCAATGAGCAGTTCTTC; CDR3aa: CASRPVGAGNEQFF
abundance: -; v_gene: TRBV15; j_gene: TRBJ2-2; d_gene: -; CDR3nt: TGTGCCACCAGCAGATCTGACAGGCTCAACACCGGGGAGCTGTTTTTT; CDR3aa: CATSRSDRLNTGELFF
abundance: -; v_gene: TRBV4-1; j_gene: TRBJ2-7; d_gene: -; CDR3nt: TGCGCCAGCAGCCAAGATCTGGGGGGTGTCTACGAGCAGTACTTC; CDR3aa: CASSQDLGGVYEQYF
abundance: once; v_gene: TRBV27; j_gene: TRBJ2-3; d_gene: TRBD2; CDR3nt: TGTGCCAGCAGTTCGTCGGGGGGGTCAGATACGCAGTATTTT; CDR3aa: CASSSSGGSDTQYF
abundance: few; v_gene: TRBV4-2; j_gene: TRBJ2-1; d_gene: TRBD2; CDR3nt: TGTGCCAGCAGCCAAGTAGCGGTAGCGGGAGGGATTGAGCAGTTCTTC; CDR3aa: CASSQVAVAGGIEQFF
abundance: -; v_gene: TRBV2; j_gene: TRBJ1-5; d_gene: TRBD1; CDR3nt: TGTGCCAGCAGCCTAAACAGGGGGCAGTCGTATAGCAATCAGCCCCAGCATTTT; CDR3aa: CASSLNRGQSYSNQPQHF
abundance: -; v_gene: TRBV2; j_gene: TRBJ2-3; d_gene: TRBD2; CDR3nt: TGTGCCAGCAGAGGTTGGACTAGCGGGGCTAGCACAGATACGCAGTATTTT; CDR3aa: CASRGWTSGASTDTQYF
abundance: -; v_gene: TRBV28; j_gene: TRBJ2-7; d_gene: -; CDR3nt: TGTGCCAGCAGTGGCCGGGACGGAGGCTACGAGCAGTACTTC; CDR3aa: CASSGRDGGYEQYF
abundance: -; v_gene: TRBV28; j_gene: TRBJ2-1; d_gene: -; CDR3nt: TGTGCCAGCAGGGGGGACCAAAGCTCCTACAATGAGCAGTTCTTC; CDR3aa: CASRGDQSSYNEQFF
abundance: -; v_gene: TRBV7-8; j_gene: TRBJ2-5; d_gene: -; CDR3nt: TGTGCCAGCAGCTTAGGTTTCGGAGGGGGGTCGGAGACCCAGTACTTC; CDR3aa: CASSLGFGGGSETQYF
abundance: -; v_gene: TRBV9; j_gene: TRBJ2-7; d_gene: -; CDR3nt: TGTGCCAGCAGCGTAGACGGGAGTCTCTACGAGCAGTACTTC; CDR3aa: CASSVDGSLYEQYF
abundance: -; v_gene: TRBV13; j_gene: TRBJ2-2; d_gene: -; CDR3nt: TGTGCCAGCAGCTTTCGCCGGGAGTTCACCGGGGAGCTGTTTTTT; CDR3aa: CASSFRREFTGELFF
abundance: -; v_gene: TRBV13; j_gene: TRBJ1-1; d_gene: -; CDR3nt: TGTGCCAGCAGCTCCCAGAGTTTGGGGATAATGAACACTGAAGCTTTCTTT; CDR3aa: CASSSQSLGIMNTEAFF
abundance: once; v_gene: TRBV5-1; j_gene: TRBJ1-2; d_gene: -; CDR3nt: TGCGCCAGCAGGACCCTAGGGGGTGGCGACTATGGCTACACCTTC; CDR3aa: CASRTLGGGDYGYTF
abundance: -; v_gene: TRBV6-5; j_gene: TRBJ2-1; d_gene: TRBD2; CDR3nt: TGTGCCAGCAGTTACGGCCTAGCGGACAATGAGCAGTTCTTC; CDR3aa: CASSYGLADNEQFF
abundance: -; v_gene: TRBV25-1; j_gene: TRBJ2-7; d_gene: -; CDR3nt: TGTGCCAGCACTGAGACAGGCTCGGGCTACGAGCAGTACTTC; CDR3aa: CASTETGSGYEQYF
abundance: -; v_gene: TRBV4-1; j_gene: TRBJ1-2; d_gene: -; CDR3nt: TGCGCCAGCAGCCAAGAAATGACAGTTTATTATGGCTACACCTTC; CDR3aa: CASSQEMTVYYGYTF
abundance: -; v_gene: TRBV2; j_gene: TRBJ2-7; d_gene: TRBD2; CDR3nt: TGTGCCAGCCGGGAGGATTTGGGGCAGACGACCAACGAGCAGTACTTC; CDR3aa: CASREDLGQTTNEQYF
abundance: -; v_gene: TRBV28; j_gene: TRBJ2-5; d_gene: -; CDR3nt: TGTGCCAGCAGCCCCTGGGGGCAAGAGACCCAGTACTTC; CDR3aa: CASSPWGQETQYF
abundance: -; v_gene: TRBV5-1; j_gene: TRBJ2-7; d_gene: TRBD1; CDR3nt: TGCGCCAGCAGCTTAGGACAGGTCTCCTACGAGCAGTACTTC; CDR3aa: CASSLGQVSYEQYF
abundance: once; v_gene: TRBV7-9; j_gene: TRBJ2-3; d_gene: TRBD2; CDR3nt: TGTGCCAGCAGCTTTGGGACTAGCGGCATTGATACGCAGTATTTT; CDR3aa: CASSFGTSGIDTQYF
abundance: -; v_gene: TRBV6-1; j_gene: TRBJ2-2; d_gene: TRBD2; CDR3nt: TGTGCCAGCAGTGAAGCGGCGGGAGGGCCGGGAACCGGGGAGCTGTTTTTT; CDR3aa: CASSEAAGGPGTGELFF
abundance: -; v_gene: TRBV2; j_gene: TRBJ2-1; d_gene: TRBD2; CDR3nt: TGTGCCAACGAACTAGCGGGTCGTCGAAATGAGCAGTTCTTC; CDR3aa: CANELAGRRNEQFF
abundance: -; v_gene: TRBV11-2; j_gene: TRBJ2-2; d_gene: TRBD2; CDR3nt: TGTGCCAGCAGCCATCCGGCGGGGGACACCGGGGAGCTGTTTTTT; CDR3aa: CASSHPAGDTGELFF
abundance: -; v_gene: TRBV19; j_gene: TRBJ2-7; d_gene: -; CDR3nt: TGTGCCAGTAGTGGGGACGTGGGACGGCCCTACGAGCAGTACTTC; CDR3aa: CASSGDVGRPYEQYF
abundance: -; v_gene: TRBV27; j_gene: TRBJ2-3; d_gene: -; CDR3nt: TGTGCCAGCAGGGGGGGGAGCGGAGCCACAGGGGATACGCAGTATTTT; CDR3aa: CASRGGSGATGDTQYF
abundance: -; v_gene: TRBV27; j_gene: TRBJ2-1; d_gene: TRBD2; CDR3nt: TGTGCCAGCAGTTTCCTAGCGGGATCGGTTGAGCAGTTCTTC; CDR3aa: CASSFLAGSVEQFF
abundance: -; v_gene: TRBV4-1; j_gene: TRBJ2-5; d_gene: -; CDR3nt: TGCGCCAGCAGCCAAGATGAGTGGGAGACCCAGTACTTC; CDR3aa: CASSQDEWETQYF
abundance: once; v_gene: TRBV6-5; j_gene: TRBJ2-7; d_gene: -; CDR3nt: TGTGCCAGCCAAGACCGAAACTACGAGCAGTACTTC; CDR3aa: CASQDRNYEQYF
abundance: -; v_gene: TRBV6-5; j_gene: TRBJ1-5; d_gene: -; CDR3nt: TGTGCCAGCAGTTACGAGAGGAGCGATCAGCCCCAGCATTTT; CDR3aa: CASSYERSDQPQHF
abundance: -; v_gene: TRBV28; j_gene: TRBJ1-6; d_gene: TRBD1; CDR3nt: TGTGCCAGCAGTGCCGGGACAGGGAGATCACCCCTCCACTTT; CDR3aa: CASSAGTGRSPLHF